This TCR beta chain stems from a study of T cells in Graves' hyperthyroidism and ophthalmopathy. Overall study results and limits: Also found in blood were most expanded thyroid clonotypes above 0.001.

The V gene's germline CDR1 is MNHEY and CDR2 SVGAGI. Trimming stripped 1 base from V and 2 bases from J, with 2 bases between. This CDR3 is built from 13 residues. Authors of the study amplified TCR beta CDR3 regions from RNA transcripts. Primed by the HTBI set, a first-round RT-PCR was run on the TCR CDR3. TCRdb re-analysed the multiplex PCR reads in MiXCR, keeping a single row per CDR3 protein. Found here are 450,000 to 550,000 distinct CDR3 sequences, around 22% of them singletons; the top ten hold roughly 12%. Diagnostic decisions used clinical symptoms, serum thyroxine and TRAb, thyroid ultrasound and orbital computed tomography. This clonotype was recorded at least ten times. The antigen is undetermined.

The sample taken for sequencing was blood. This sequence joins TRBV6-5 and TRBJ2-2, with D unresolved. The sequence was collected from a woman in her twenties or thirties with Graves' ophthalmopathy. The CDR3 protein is CASSYLNTGELFF. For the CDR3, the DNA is TGTGCCAGCAGTTACTTAAACACCGGGGAGCTGTTTTTT.